The T cell receptor beta chain under discussion was sequenced for a study of Ad26.COV2.S vaccination and SARS-CoV-2 variants. Documented treatment: around 19 received Ad26.COV2.S at low or high dose, single or two shots; 5 received placebo; per-sample allocation not given. On day 63 after the first injection, vaccine and placebo recipients gave samples. Data came from immunoSEQ multiplex PCR; TCRdb stores just in-frame clones and leaves some out. The sample contains 250,000 or so clones, around 88% of which appear only once. Germline lookup yields CDR1 KGHSH and CDR2 LQKENI. This CDR3 region has 16 residues. V was cut by 9 bases and J by 5 bases, with 25 bases left in between. This clone was picked up a small number of times.

This receptor was taken from a person between 18 and 65 years old who received the Ad26.COV2.S COVID-19 vaccine or a placebo. The chain is built from TRBV18 and TRBJ1-1; D is uncertain. The sequencing here drew on peripheral blood, taken in a trial of Ad26.COV2.S vaccine versus placebo. CDR3 coding DNA: TGTGCCAGTTTCACCACTATGGACCGGGAGGCAACTGAAGCTTTCTTT. Amino acids: CASFTTMDREATEAFF. Filled out from reference TRBV18 and TRBJ1-1, the complete variable domain reads NAGVMQNPRHLVRRRGQEARLRCSPMKGHSHVYWYRQLPEEGLKFMVYLQKENIIDESGMPKERFSAEFPKEGPSILRIQQVVRGDSAAYFCASFTTMDREATEAFFGQGTRLTVV.